The 29 T cell receptor beta chains below were found in one sample sequenced in a study of blood T cell repertoires in COVID-19. The method was immunoSEQ multiplex PCR; TCRdb's version includes in-frame clones alone and lacks a portion of them. The profile shows under 300,000 clones, 86% of them singletons. Material for sequencing was peripheral blood. The receptors stem from a woman in her 30s with COVID-19, enrolled during active disease.

The CDR3 bases are TGCGCCAGCAGCTCTGGACAGGGGGCGAGGGCTTTCTTT. This gives the protein CASSSGQGARAFF. V and J are TRBV5-1 and TRBJ1-1; 11 nucleotides agree with TRBD1. The germline V gene encodes CDR1 SGHRS and CDR2 YFSETQ. Trimming removed 3 bases from V and 11 bases from J; junction bases left unmatched: 6. The CDR3 loop spans 13 amino acids.

This chain uses TRBV15 with TRBJ1-1; D is undetermined. Trimming stripped 3 bases from V and 7 bases from J, with 15 bases between. Looked up from germline, CDR1 is LNHNV and CDR2 is YYDKDF (reference sequence). The length of the CDR3 is 14 residues. The CDR3 reads CATSRAAQRGEAFF. The CDR3 DNA sequence: TGTGCCACCAGCAGGGCGGCCCAACGGGGTGAAGCTTTCTTT. The full variable domain, in which reference TRBV15 and TRBJ1-1 provide the parts outside the CDR3, is DAMVIQNPRYQVTQFGKPVTLSCSQTLNHNVMYWYQQKSSQAPKLLFHYYDKDFNNEADTPDNFQSRRPNTSFCFLDIRSPGLGDTAMYLCATSRAAQRGEAFFGQGTRLTVV.

The chain recombines TRBV11-3 with TRBJ2-2; no clear D gene. Germline V gene data show CDR1 as SGHNT and CDR2 as YENEEA. The CDR3 is 13 residues long. Trimming took off 5 bases at V and 2 bases at J, with 6 bases between the two ends. CDR3 nucleotides: TGTGCCAGCAGCAGCCGTAACACCGGGGAGCTGTTTTTT. It is translated as CASSSRNTGELFF.

The chain employs TRBV7-9 and TRBJ2-7; possibly TRBD2 for D (6 bases). Trimming stripped 5 bases from V and 0 bases from J, with 11 bases between. Germline CDR1 reads SEHNR; CDR2 reads FQNEAQ (reference sequence). This CDR3 comprises 14 residues. Here the CDR3 reads CASSRTTSSYEQYF. The CDR3 DNA follows: TGTGCCAGCAGCCGAACGACTAGCTCCTACGAGCAGTACTTC.

The chain couples TRBV4-1 to TRBJ1-5; no firm D call. The CDR3 covers 22 residues. The V gene's germline CDR1 is MGHRA and CDR2 YSYEKL. The V gene lost 1 base and the J gene lost 5 bases, with 33 bases spanning the gap. CDR3 nucleotides: TGCGCCAGCAGCCAAGGCGGGGAGGTAGCGACGTCGAGTGTTCGGAGGTATCAGCCCCAGCATTTT. It translates to CASSQGGEVATSSVRRYQPQHF.

This chain links TRBV7-2 with TRBJ1-5, with unresolved D. The germline V gene has CDR1 SGHTA and CDR2 FQGNSA. V was shortened by 5 bases and J by 4 bases, with 12 bases between the two germline ends. The CDR3 spans 14 residues. CDR3 in amino acids: CASSRTRQNQPQHF. DNA for the CDR3: TGTGCCAGCAGCCGTACAAGACAAAATCAGCCCCAGCATTTT.

The J gene is TRBJ1-4, the V gene TRBV14, with a tentative D call TRBD1 (6 bases). Between the trimmed V and J ends, which lost 6 bases and 5 bases, there was a span of 19 bases. CDR1 and CDR2 from the germline V gene are SGHDN and FVKESK. CDR3 length: 16 amino acids. CDR3 loop: CASSPLTDRANEKLFF. The CDR3 nucleotides read TGTGCCAGCAGTCCTTTGACGGACAGAGCAAATGAAAAACTGTTTTTT.

J is TRBJ2-5 and V is TRBV13; 9 bases align to TRBD1. This CDR3 has 15 residues. The trim removed 3 bases at V and 5 bases at J, leaving 7 bases unmatched. Looked up from germline, CDR1 is PRHDT and CDR2 is FYEKMQ (reference sequence). In DNA, the CDR3 is TGTGCCAGCAGCTTTGCACAGGGGGCGCGGGAGACCCAGTACTTC. This translates into CASSFAQGARETQYF.

The V and J genes are TRBV19 and TRBJ2-1, with D tentatively TRBD1 (5 bases). V was trimmed by 5 bases and J by 7 bases, leaving 12 bases between them. Germline V gene data show CDR1 as LNHDA and CDR2 as SQIVND (reference sequence). The length of the CDR3 is 13 residues. The CDR3 sequence is CASSYPGYNEQFF. The DNA of the CDR3 is TGTGCCAGTAGTTACCCAGGGTATAATGAGCAGTTCTTC.

The rearrangement links TRBV2 to TRBJ2-3, with 7 bases aligning to TRBD2. The V and J ends lost 5 bases and 2 bases, in that order; junction bases with no gene match: 4. The CDR3 is made up of 14 amino acids. CDR1 and CDR2 (germline): SNHLY, FYNNEI. The CDR3 sequence is CASSILAATDTQYF. The CDR3 DNA is TGTGCCAGCAGTATCCTAGCGGCCACAGATACGCAGTATTTT.

This clone was seen more than once but under ten times. J is TRBJ2-7 and V is TRBV4-1, with D possibly being TRBD1 (5 bases). This CDR3 region has 15 residues. Germline V lookup: CDR1 MGHRA, CDR2 YSYEKL. The V gene lost 4 bases and the J gene lost 5 bases, with 18 bases spanning the gap. CDR3 protein: CASSLPGQGVDEQYF. The CDR3, as DNA: TGCGCCAGCAGCCTACCTGGCCAGGGCGTGGACGAGCAGTACTTC.

The CDR3 DNA reads TGTGCCAGAAGCTTGGAGGGACTAGAACGATCTGGGGCCAACGTCCTGACTTTC. It translates to CARSLEGLERSGANVLTF. V usage is TRBV5-3 and J usage is TRBJ2-6; TRBD2 agrees at 8 bases. TRBV5-3 is filed as an ORF, its function uncertain. V lost 0 bases and J lost 1; bases outside the gene matches: 6. The CDR3 runs to 18 residues.

About this clone itself: A junction boundary mismatches the germline segment, possibly from a read error. The chain carries TRBV5-6 and TRBJ1-2; D is unresolved. Germline V lookup: CDR1 SGHDT, CDR2 YYEEEE. The CDR3 contains 11 residues. The CDR3 sequence: CASSLVDISHF. Here the CDR3 DNA reads TGTGCCAGCAGCTTGGTAGACATCTCCCACTTC. Based on the CDR3 plus reference TRBV5-6 and TRBJ1-2, the full variable domain is DAGVTQSPTHLIKTRGQQVTLRCSPKSGHDTVSWYQQALGQGPQFIFQYYEEEERQRGNFPDRFSGHQFPNYSSELNVNALLLGDSALYLCASSLVDISHFGSGTRLTVV.

CDR3 nucleotide sequence: TGTGCCAGCAGCTTACCCTTTAACTATGGCTACACCTTC. Amino acid sequence: CASSLPFNYGYTF. The chain recombines TRBV11-2 with TRBJ1-2; the D is unclear. Per the germline V gene, CDR1 is SGHAT and CDR2 is FQNNGV. V gave up 2 bases and J gave up 1 base, with 5 bases separating them. This CDR3 is 13 amino acids long.

The chain is built from TRBV5-1 and TRBJ1-3; 8 nucleotides line up with TRBD1. The CDR3 consists of 16 residues. V gave up 0 bases and J gave up 0 bases; unmatched junction bases: 2. Germline CDR1 reads SGHRS; CDR2 reads YFSETQ. The CDR3, as DNA: TGCGCCAGCAGCTTGGAAGACAGGGGCTCTGGAAACACCATATATTTT. This translates into CASSLEDRGSGNTIYF.

The rearrangement uses TRBV27 and TRBJ2-1; weak D call: TRBD1 (6 bases). V was shortened by 2 bases and J by 1 base, with 21 bases between the two germline ends. The CDR3 spans 19 residues. CDR1 MNHEY and CDR2 SMNVEV come from the germline V gene (reference sequence). The CDR3: CASSLIRNRVGASYNEQFF. CDR3 nucleotides: TGTGCCAGCAGTTTAATCCGAAACAGGGTGGGGGCGTCCTACAATGAGCAGTTCTTC.

This chain connects TRBV3-1 (or the pseudogene TRBV3-2) to TRBJ1-2, with TRBD1 as a possible D gene (5 bases). Germline lookup yields CDR1 LGHDT and CDR2 YNNKEL (reference sequence). With 4 bases removed from V and 4 bases from J, the gap between germline ends came to 10 bases. CDR3 length equals 13 residues. The CDR3 region is CASSLGVGYGYTF. In DNA form, the CDR3 reads TGTGCCAGCAGCCTAGGGGTCGGCTATGGCTACACCTTC.

The chain couples TRBV5-6 to TRBJ1-1, with no clear D. V was trimmed by 4 bases and J by 1 base, leaving 8 bases between them. This CDR3 contains 13 residues. The germline gives CDR1 SGHDT, CDR2 YYEEEE. For the CDR3, the DNA is TGTGCCAGCAGCCCGAACAGGAACACTGAAGCTTTCTTT. Its translation: CASSPNRNTEAFF.

With respect to this clone: The sample contains more than one DNA sequence encoding this CDR3. CDR3 sequence: CASSLAGLNTEAFF. DNA for the CDR3: TGTGCCAGCAGTTTAGCAGGGTTGAACACTGAAGCTTTCTTT. The chain employs TRBV27 and TRBJ1-1; maybe TRBD1 (5 bases). Germline V gene lookup returns CDR1 MNHEY and CDR2 SMNVEV (reference sequence). Trimming pared 2 bases from V and 0 bases from J, leaving 7 bases between. This CDR3 comprises 14 residues.

The chain links TRBV7-2 to TRBJ1-1, with D unresolved. The CDR3 extends over 16 amino acids. The germline gives CDR1 SGHTA, CDR2 FQGNSA. The V and J ends lost 2 bases and 1 base respectively, with 14 bases between them. The CDR3 spells CASSLLQARRNTEAFF. The CDR3 nucleotides are TGTGCCAGCAGCTTATTACAAGCGCGGAGGAACACTGAAGCTTTCTTT.

The chain has TRBV21-1 and TRBJ1-3; the table's D call TRBD1 went unverified against the DNA. TRBV21-1 is marked as a pseudogene. There are 15 residues in the CDR3. CDR3 in DNA: TGTGCCAGCTATGGTTATGACAGCTCTGGAAACACCATATATTTT. This gives the protein CASYGYDSSGNTIYF.

In its sample, this clone was seen a few times. The chain links TRBV6-5 to TRBJ1-3, with D hard to call. Trimming pared 3 bases from V and 0 bases from J, leaving 12 bases between. This CDR3 has 16 residues. Germline CDR1 MNHEY, CDR2 SVGAGI. The CDR3 DNA sequence: TGTGCCAGCAGTTATTCGCGGGAATTCTCTGGAAACACCATATATTTT. It codes for CASSYSREFSGNTIYF.

The chain joins TRBV5-1 to TRBJ2-1, with TRBD2 matching 7 bases. J gave up 14 bases and V 0 bases, and 5 bases lay outside the gene matches. This CDR3 contains 12 residues. The V gene's germline CDR1 is SGHRS and CDR2 YFSETQ. The CDR3 is CASSLDRGEEFF. CDR3 in DNA: TGCGCCAGCAGCTTGGATCGGGGGGAAGAGTTCTTC.

The chain carries TRBV5-1 and TRBJ2-1; D gene uncertain. The CDR3 runs to 15 residues. Deletions cut 4 bases from V and 0 bases from J, with 11 bases between. Looked up from germline, CDR1 is SGHRS and CDR2 is YFSETQ. The CDR3 sequence is CASSAAKSSYNEQFF. CDR3 DNA sequence: TGCGCCAGCAGCGCGGCGAAGAGCTCCTACAATGAGCAGTTCTTC.

This rearrangement joins TRBV5-1 to TRBJ1-2, with 9 bases lining up with TRBD1. The CDR3 spans 16 residues. Germline lookup yields CDR1 SGHRS and CDR2 YFSETQ. Losses at the gene ends were 0 bases for V and 4 bases for J; bases not matched to a gene: 7. CDR3 sequence (DNA): TGCGCCAGCAGCTTGGGGACACAGGGGGCTAGCTATGGCTACACCTTC. It is translated as CASSLGTQGASYGYTF.

The gene calls are TRBV4-1 and TRBJ1-6; possibly TRBD1 for D (5 bases). Trimming stripped 1 base from V and 7 bases from J, with 11 bases between. The CDR3 covers 15 residues. The germline V gene encodes CDR1 MGHRA and CDR2 YSYEKL. CDR3 nucleotides: TGCGCCAGCAGCCAAGTGGACATCCCAAATTCACCCCTCCACTTT. Protein: CASSQVDIPNSPLHF.

The chain is built from TRBV5-6 and TRBJ2-1; 7 bases align to TRBD1. CDR3 length equals 17 residues. Germline loops: CDR1 SGHDT, CDR2 YYEEEE. Germline trimming cut 3 bases from V and 3 bases from J; bases unmatched to any gene: 12. CDR3 coding DNA: TGTGCCAGCAGCTCAACCCCTGCCGGGACAGTCTACAATGAGCAGTTCTTC. This translates into CASSSTPAGTVYNEQFF.

This clone was recorded once. This sequence joins TRBV27 and TRBJ1-2; no reliable D call. The CDR3 runs to 13 residues. Trimming stripped 5 bases from V and 4 bases from J, with 11 bases between. Looked up from germline, CDR1 is MNHEY and CDR2 is SMNVEV (reference sequence). The CDR3 region is CASSPRGPYGYTF. CDR3 DNA sequence: TGTGCCAGCAGTCCCCGTGGGCCCTATGGCTACACCTTC.

The gene calls are TRBV3-1 (or the pseudogene TRBV3-2) and TRBJ1-1; no clear D gene. Germline CDR1 LGHDT, CDR2 YNNKEL (reference sequence). The V end was cut by 4 bases, the J end by 0 bases, with 18 bases between. The CDR3 length is 17 residues. The CDR3 protein is CASSPAVASNVNTEAFF. In DNA, the CDR3 is TGTGCCAGCAGCCCGGCGGTGGCCTCAAATGTGAACACTGAAGCTTTCTTT.